This TCR beta chain was profiled in a study of OX40 agonist ivuxolimab in advanced cancers. The CDR3 runs 13 residues. The germline CDR1 and CDR2 sequences are LGHNT and FRNRAP. The J segment lost 2 bases and the V segment lost 6 bases, leaving 1 base of the junction unmatched. The study, taken as a whole, reports: On average, CD8+ T cells had more expanded clones than CD4+.

TCRdb's table, derived via immunoSEQ multiplex PCR, lists solely in-frame clones and lacks some. The sample has more than 25,000 clones, approximately 86% seen once. A note on this clone: Its target is not known.

The specimen was CD4+ or CD8+ T cells sorted from blood, collected in a trial of the OX40 agonist ivuxolimab. The sequence was collected from an adult with an advanced solid tumor such as melanoma, head and neck, liver or kidney cancer. This chain joins TRBV12-5 and TRBJ2-1; 7 bases line up with TRBD1. The CDR3 bases are TGTGCTAGTGGGACAGGGACCTACAATGAGCAGTTCTTC. Protein product: CASGTGTYNEQFF.